This T cell receptor beta chain was recovered during a study of spatial heterogeneity in lung cancer. Time point in this sample: sample taken at primary tumor resection. In each case, whole RNA from tumor, nontumor lung or frozen PBMC was sequenced unsorted. The donors comprised about 74 untreated early-stage non-small cell lung cancer patients. This clonotype appeared many times. Its antigen is currently unknown. Trimming pared 2 bases from V and 10 bases from J, leaving 14 bases between. CDR3 length equals 12 residues. In germline, CDR1 is DFQATT, CDR2 SNEGSKA (reference sequence). Individually, TCR cDNA molecules were each labelled with a unique molecular identifier. TCRdb recomputed calls from the 5' RACE reads with MiXCR, one row per CDR3 protein. Here the sample spans about 25,000 distinct CDR3 sequences, 6.9% being singletons. Broader study findings: Blood carried ubiquitous expanded tumor TCRs more at resection than follow-up.

This chain connects TRBV20-1 to TRBJ2-5; tentative D call: TRBD2 (6 bases). Sequenced material: PBMCs, taken at surgery. The receptor was isolated from a male donor with early-stage non-small cell lung cancer. The chain's CDR3 is CSARSPGGSQYF. The CDR3 nucleotides read TGCAGTGCTAGATCCCCCGGGGGTAGCCAGTACTTC.